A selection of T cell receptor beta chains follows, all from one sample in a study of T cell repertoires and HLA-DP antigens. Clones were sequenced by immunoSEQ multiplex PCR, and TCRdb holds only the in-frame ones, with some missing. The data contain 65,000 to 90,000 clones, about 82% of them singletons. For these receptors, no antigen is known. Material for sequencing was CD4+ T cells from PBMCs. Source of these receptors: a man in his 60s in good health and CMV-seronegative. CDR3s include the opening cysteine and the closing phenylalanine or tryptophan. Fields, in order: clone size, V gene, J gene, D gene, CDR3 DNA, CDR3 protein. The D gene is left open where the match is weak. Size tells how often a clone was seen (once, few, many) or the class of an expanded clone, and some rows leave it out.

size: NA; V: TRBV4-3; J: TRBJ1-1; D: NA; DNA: TGCGCCAGCAGCAAACGGACGTTAAACACTGAAGCTTTCTTT; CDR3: CASSKRTLNTEAFF
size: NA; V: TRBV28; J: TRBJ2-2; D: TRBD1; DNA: TGTGCCAGCAGTCGACAGGGACGTAGGTCCGGGGAGCTGTTTTTT; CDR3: CASSRQGRRSGELFF
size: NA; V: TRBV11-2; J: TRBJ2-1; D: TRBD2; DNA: TGTGCCAGCAGCTTTGGACTAGCGGGGCTCAATGAGCAGTTCTTC; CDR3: CASSFGLAGLNEQFF
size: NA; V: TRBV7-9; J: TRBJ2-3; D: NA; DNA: TGTGCCAGCAGCTTGGCCAGGGTGGCCCCCACAGATACGCAGTATTTT; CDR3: CASSLARVAPTDTQYF
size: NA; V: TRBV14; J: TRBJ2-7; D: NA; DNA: TGTGCCAGCAGCCAAGGGACGATACCCTACGAGCAGTACTTC; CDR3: CASSQGTIPYEQYF
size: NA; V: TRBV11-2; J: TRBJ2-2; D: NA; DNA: TGTGCCAGCAGCTTAGATTACGTCACCGGGGAGCTGTTTTTT; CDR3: CASSLDYVTGELFF
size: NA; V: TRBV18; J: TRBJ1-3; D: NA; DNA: TGTGCCAGCTCACCACGACAGCCCAACACCATATATTTT; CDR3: CASSPRQPNTIYF
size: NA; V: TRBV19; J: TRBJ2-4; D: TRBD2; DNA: TGTGCCAGTAGTATGGCCCGGACTAGCGGGGGCATAGCCAAAAACATTCAGTACTTC; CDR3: CASSMARTSGGIAKNIQYF
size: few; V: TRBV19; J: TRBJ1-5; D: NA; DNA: TGTGCCAGTAGTATAGTGGGATTCGGTCAGCCCCAGCATTTT; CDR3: CASSIVGFGQPQHF
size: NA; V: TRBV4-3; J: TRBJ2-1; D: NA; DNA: TGCGCCAGCAGCCAAGGGGCCCAGGGTATCTACAATGAGCAGTTCTTC; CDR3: CASSQGAQGIYNEQFF
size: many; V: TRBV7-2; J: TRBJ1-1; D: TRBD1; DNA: TGTGCCAGCAGCTTGACAGGGGTCGGAAACACTGAAGCTTTCTTT; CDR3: CASSLTGVGNTEAFF
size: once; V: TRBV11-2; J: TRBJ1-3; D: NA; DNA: TGTGCCAGCAGCGACGACCACTCTGGAAACACCATATATTTT; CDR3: CASSDDHSGNTIYF